This T cell receptor beta chain was captured in a study of blood T cell repertoires in COVID-19. Study information: Material from acute and convalescent COVID-19 was sourced from the United States, Italy and Spain. PBMCs, B-cell-depleted T cells, or T cells were the source of the cDNA or gDNA that made up the material.

V gave up 4 bases and J gave up 3 bases, with 17 bases separating them. The germline gives CDR1 SGHDT, CDR2 YYEEEE. CDR3 length: 16 residues. Sequencing was performed with immunoSEQ multiplex PCR; in TCRdb, only in-frame clones are kept and a portion is missing. The sample shows roughly 100,000 clones, around nine tenths of them seen only once. The V gene is TRBV5-6, the J gene TRBJ2-1; a weak D match, TRBD2 (5 bases). Sequenced sample: peripheral blood. The origin of this receptor is a man aged 45-60 years with active COVID-19. As DNA, the CDR3 is TGTGCCAGCAGCCAGCTCGTCCGGGGAGACTACAATGAGCAGTTCTTC. The encoded protein is CASSQLVRGDYNEQFF.